The text below deals with one T cell receptor beta chain. Its antigen remains unknown. Separate from the roughly 730-subject first cohort, the 120-subject validation cohort was the one that the donors belonged to. This CDR3 is built from 16 residues. After removal of 3 bases from V and 2 bases from J, the junction contained 11 bases not matched to a gene. Looked up from germline, CDR1 is SGHRS and CDR2 is YFSETQ. The method was immunoSEQ multiplex PCR; TCRdb's version includes in-frame clones alone and lacks a portion of them. The sample consists of 57,000 or so clones, around 96% of them appearing once. The data are from a study of cytomegalovirus exposure and HLA in healthy donors. Study results and limitations: Some TCR beta chains (more than 150 of them) were listed as cytomegalovirus-associated. According to a later analysis, TCR clusters from the first cohort tended to co-occur in the approximately 120 validation repertoires.

The sequenced material came from PBMCs. The chain joins TRBV5-1 to TRBJ2-7; TRBD1 agrees at 7 bases. The source is a man aged 18 to 29 in good health and CMV-seronegative. The CDR3 nucleotides read TGCGCCAGCAGCTCTCTTCAAGGGGGCTCTCCCTACGAGCAGTACTTC. Its protein is CASSSLQGGSPYEQYF.